This TCR beta chain derives from a study of blood T cell repertoires in COVID-19 (dated by TCRdb to about 2020). In terms of the full investigation: The collaborator samples originated in the United States, Italy and Spain and spanned the acute and convalescent phases of COVID-19. The prospective study material was composed of cDNA or gDNA derived from T cells, B-cell-depleted T cells, or PBMCs. Subjects who had been exposed to COVID-19, were actively infected with it, or had recovered from it provided the deeply sampled blood TCRbeta repertoires that made up the dataset. The repertoires were released in a freely available public database meant as a resource for research on the immune response to SARS-CoV-2. Samples were obtained from the ongoing ImmuneRACE study (first 160 participants) and from 1,200 or so subjects provided by 6 global collaborators. Sample metadata almost always included a de-identified subject ID, COVID-19 status, age in years and sex. Where available, HLA class I and class II types were taken from metadata supplied by the sample provider and were not determined by assay-based typing.

Including the terminal cysteine and phenylalanine, the CDR3 comprises 15 residues. The sequence is cut down to CDR3 DNA, 45 bases in frame from base 1. Unmatched junction bases come to 9, with V trimmed by 5 bases and J by 5 bases. Sequences MNHEY (CDR1) and SVGAGI (CDR2) are obtained from the germline V gene. On the study overall, not on this receptor specifically: The amount of clinical and demographic metadata varied by source and participant and was provided uncurated.

Collaborating institutions collected whole blood in K2EDTA tubes following their own protocols. For TCRbeta analysis, collaborators shipped samples in one of three forms: frozen whole blood, isolated PBMCs, or DNA extracted from either of those sample types. TCRbeta CDR3 regions were amplified from genomic DNA using the immunoSEQ Assay, a bias-controlled multiplex PCR. The source study handled its data this way. The number of nucleated cells in each sample was estimated from the amplification of reference gene primers within the assay. To quantify the absolute abundance of each unique TCRbeta CDR3 rearrangement, sequence reads were collapsed and filtered. For each sample, productive Simpson clonality was calculated as the square root of Simpson's diversity index over productive rearrangements. TCRdb carries this immuneACCESS record with in-frame sequences only. Its versions omit some clonotypes, under half of them owing to an unresolved V gene in the studies checked, with the rest unexplained. The V and J calls and clone size come from that table; D and trimming were worked out from the DNA. This sample holds 350,000 or so clones; around 88% were observed only once. In total, the top ten clones hold 2.5% to 3% of the sample.

This clone was picked up a small number of times. Its antigen is still unknown. Base-call qualities are not available, and no considerably larger clone is one nucleotide away. The chain uses TRBV6-5 and TRBJ2-7, with 10 central nucleotides matching TRBD1. The sequenced sample was peripheral blood. The receptor comes from a man aged 25 to 40 with active or convalescent COVID-19. The DNA sequence reads TGTGCCAGCAGTCGCCGACAGGGGGCGTCCGACGAGCAGTACTTC. Its protein product is CASSRRQGASDEQYF.